Listed here are 5 T cell receptor beta chains from one sample, sequenced in a study of blood T cell repertoires in COVID-19. Sequenced by immunoSEQ multiplex PCR; TCRdb stores in-frame clones only, minus some. The sample records some 200,000 clones, 75% to 85% being singletons. The specimen was peripheral blood. All receptors come from a woman aged 40-49 years with COVID-19, enrolled during active disease.

The rearrangement links TRBV11-2 to TRBJ2-5, with TRBD2 identical over 10 bases. J lost 4 bases, V lost 0 bases, and 8 bases had no gene match. Germline V gene data show CDR1 as SGHAT and CDR2 as FQNNGV. This CDR3 comprises 17 residues. CDR3 sequence reads: CASSLEGSSGSTETQYF. The CDR3 DNA reads as TGTGCCAGCAGCTTAGAAGGTTCTAGCGGGAGCACAGAGACCCAGTACTTC.

The chain employs TRBV3-1 (or the pseudogene TRBV3-2) and TRBJ2-5; D may be TRBD2 (5 bases). Germline V gives CDR1 LGHDT, CDR2 YNNKEL (reference sequence). V was cut by 0 bases and J by 3 bases, with 11 bases left in between. The CDR3 contains 15 residues. The CDR3 protein is CASSQELGVKETQYF. DNA for the CDR3: TGTGCCAGCAGCCAAGAGTTGGGAGTGAAAGAGACCCAGTACTTC.

This clone was picked up a small number of times. The chain combines TRBV3-1 (or the pseudogene TRBV3-2) with TRBJ2-3, with unresolved D. This CDR3 contains 13 residues. From germline, CDR1 is LGHDT and CDR2 YNNKEL (reference sequence). V lost 4 bases to trimming and J lost 2 bases, with 7 bases between them. The CDR3 DNA sequence: TGTGCCAGCAGCCGACTTACCACAGATACGCAGTATTTT. It specifies CASSRLTTDTQYF.

The rearrangement joins TRBV27 to TRBJ2-2; 8 bases map to TRBD2. The CDR3 is 13 amino acids. Looked up from germline, CDR1 is MNHEY and CDR2 is SMNVEV (reference sequence). The trim removed 7 bases at V and 6 bases at J, leaving 4 bases unmatched. CDR3 sequence reads: CASKAGVAGELFF. The CDR3 DNA follows: TGTGCCAGCAAAGCGGGAGTAGCCGGGGAGCTGTTTTTT.

The count of this clone is one. The chain combines TRBV9 with TRBJ1-2; TRBD1 aligns across 12 bases. The CDR3 extends over 14 amino acids. V gave up 3 bases and J gave up 7 bases; unmatched junction bases: 4. The germline CDR1 and CDR2 sequences are SGDLS and YYNGEE. CDR3 loop: CASSAGTGGSGYTF. CDR3 DNA sequence: TGTGCCAGCAGCGCCGGGACAGGGGGCTCTGGCTACACCTTC.